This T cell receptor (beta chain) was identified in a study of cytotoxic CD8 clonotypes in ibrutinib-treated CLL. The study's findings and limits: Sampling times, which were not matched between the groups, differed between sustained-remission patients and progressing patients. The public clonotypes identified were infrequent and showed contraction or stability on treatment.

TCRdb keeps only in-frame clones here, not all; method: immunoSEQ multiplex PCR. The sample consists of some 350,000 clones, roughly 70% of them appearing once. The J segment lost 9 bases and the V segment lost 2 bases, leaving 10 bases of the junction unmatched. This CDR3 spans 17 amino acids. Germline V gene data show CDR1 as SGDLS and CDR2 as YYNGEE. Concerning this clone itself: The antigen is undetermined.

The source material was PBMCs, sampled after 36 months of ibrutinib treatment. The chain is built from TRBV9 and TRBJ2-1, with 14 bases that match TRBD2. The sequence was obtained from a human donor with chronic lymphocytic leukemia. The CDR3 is CASSVSPGLAGVGEQFF. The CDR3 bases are TGTGCCAGCAGCGTTTCACCGGGACTAGCGGGGGTAGGTGAGCAGTTCTTC.